This entry concerns a single T cell receptor beta chain. The antigen it recognizes is unknown. This entry is derived from a study of T cell responses to AZD1222 COVID-19 vaccine (TCRdb year 2021). Concerning the study at large: TCR sequencing was performed for roughly 250 trial participants, of whom about 200 were given two doses of AZD1222 and some 26 were given two doses of MenACWY control vaccine. Enrollment into the trials was organized by age into subgroups of 18-55, 56-69 and 70-plus years, and those subgroups contained about 160, 30 and 59 TCR-sequenced participants, respectively.

Study-wide conclusions, independent of this receptor: The vaccine-associated CD4 TCRs covered the entire spike protein, and the dominant responses fell in regions 160-218 and 743-854. After two AZD1222 doses, both the breadth and the depth of spike-specific TCRs were significantly higher than at day 0 and than in MenACWY recipients. Nearly half of unique spike-specific TCRs reportedly recognized epitopes outside regions mutated in the B.1.351 and B.1.1.7 variants. The 56-69-year group was small, and its depth increase did not reach significance, likely because of low power. Because no day 14 peak-response samples were available, repertoires were characterized only after the peak T cell response. Participants were mostly white British, with more females than males. The authors suggested clonal diversity may have been underestimated. Conclusions about previously exposed vaccinees are limited because only a handful of AZD1222 recipients were SARS-CoV-2 seropositive at baseline.

This specimen's time point label, per the study, means: baseline before first vaccination. Vaccinee samples were obtained from the UK trials COV001 and COV002, which included a single-blind randomized controlled phase 2/3 trial of AZD1222 (ChAdOx1 nCoV-19) in healthy adults. For TCRbeta chain sequencing, PBMC samples from trial participants were taken at day 0 and at day 28 after the second dose. After removal of 5 bases from V and 2 bases from J, the junction retains 4 bases not matched to a gene. The CDR3 holds 14 amino acids from the cysteine to the phenylalanine. The read is trimmed to its CDR3 DNA, 42 bases read in frame from base 1. CDR1 and CDR2 were assigned from the germline V gene (reference sequence) as LNHDA and SQIVND. The CDR3 regions of human TCRbeta chains were analyzed by immunosequencing. Per the source publication's procedure: TCRs in the repertoires were compared against a reference library of SARS-CoV-2-specific TCRs that had been generated with the MIRA antigen-specificity platform. Breadth was defined as the fraction of unique TCRs that were SARS-CoV-2-associated. Depth was defined as the fraction of total T cells that were SARS-CoV-2-associated. Using the MIRA data, each spike-specific TCR was mapped to the spike region that the TCR reacts to and placed in a CD4 or CD8 class. Log10-transformed breadth and depth values were compared by one-way ANOVA with Sidak's multiple comparisons tests. In TCRdb, the immuneACCESS table is reduced to in-frame sequences with V and J assigned. These tables do not hold every clone; where another copy was compared, an unresolved V gene accounts for under half, and the others remain unexplained. That table gives V, J and clone size, and the DNA gave D and trimming. The table for this sample shows about 140,000 clones. The top ten clones comprise about 2.2% of the sample.

This receptor was obtained from an adult in good health. Recombination joined TRBV19 with TRBJ2-7; 9 of the junction bases match TRBD1. The sequenced material came from peripheral blood. CDR3 loop: CASSPGQGPYEQYF. The nucleotides are TGTGCCAGTAGTCCGGGACAGGGACCCTACGAGCAGTACTTC.